This TCR beta chain derives from a study of beta chain features in type 1 diabetes. Germline-derived CDR1 and CDR2 are SEHNR and FQNEAQ (reference sequence). The trim removed 5 bases at V and 5 bases at J, leaving 7 bases unmatched. The CDR3 length is 15 residues. Points from the study as a whole: In patients and controls equally, PCR might favor templates that are shorter. Here, the possible influence of HLA type (on TCRB rearrangement) remained unresolved. Shortening of TCRB CDR3s, moderate but significant, appeared in all four CD4+ subsets of Type 1 diabetes patients. The cDNA sequencing approach could over-represent high-TCR-expressing cells.

Using CD45RO/CCR7/CD25/CD127/CD95/CD27, CD4+ naive, central memory, regulatory and stem cell-like memory cells were sorted. The investigators reverse transcribed all of the isolated RNA, so they sequenced expressed TCRB transcripts. Clones were read by immunoSEQ multiplex PCR, and TCRdb kept only the in-frame ones, dropping some. The sample has 250,000 to 350,000 clones; about 15% are singletons. There are a few counts of this clone. Its antigen is still unknown. This receptor was identified in a man in his late teens or twenties with type 1 diabetes. Sequencing input: naive CD4+ T cells from blood. The chain uses TRBV7-9 and TRBJ2-1; 9 nucleotides match TRBD1. This chain's CDR3 is CASSPRRTGDNEQFF. The CDR3, as DNA: TGTGCCAGCAGCCCACGCAGGACAGGGGACAATGAGCAGTTCTTC. Supplemented by reference TRBV7-9 and TRBJ2-1, the full variable domain reads DTGVSQNPRHKITKRGQNVTFRCDPISEHNRLYWYRQTLGQGPEFLTYFQNEAQLEKSRLLSDRFSAERPKGSFSTLEIQRTEQGDSAMYLCASSPRRTGDNEQFFGPGTRLTVL.